The 6 T cell receptor beta chains presented below share a single source sample, sequenced in a study of cytomegalovirus exposure and HLA in healthy donors. The PCR was carried out with 60 Vbeta primers and 13 Jbeta primers. The data were produced by immunoSEQ multiplex PCR, yet TCRdb's version contains in-frame clones alone and is incomplete. In the table there are over 150,000 clones, about four fifths of which are singletons. Sequenced sample: PBMCs. Every receptor here comes from a boy under 10 years old in good health and CMV-seronegative.

This chain links TRBV10-3 with TRBJ2-1, with 8 bases aligning to TRBD1. CDR3 length: 14 residues. The V segment lost 2 bases and the J segment 6 bases; nucleotides outside the gene matches: 3. Germline V gives CDR1 ENHRY, CDR2 SYGVKD. CDR3 DNA: TGTGCCATCAGTGAGGGACAGGGTATCAATGAGCAGTTCTTC. Translated: CAISEGQGINEQFF.

This clone came up once. CDR3 nucleotide sequence: TGTGCCAGCTCACCCCGACAGGGGTTCACCGGGGAGCTGTTTTTT. Protein sequence: CASSPRQGFTGELFF. This chain connects TRBV18 to TRBJ2-2, with TRBD1 identical over 8 bases. The CDR3 consists of 15 residues. Trimming at V came to 3 bases and at J to 4 bases, leaving 4 bases not matched to a gene. Germline-derived CDR1 and CDR2 are KGHSH and LQKENI.

This chain joins TRBV27 and TRBJ1-1; D is ambiguous. The CDR3 is 11 amino acids. The germline V gene encodes CDR1 MNHEY and CDR2 SMNVEV (reference sequence). V lost 6 bases and J 5 bases, leaving 7 bases between the germline ends. CDR3 nucleotide sequence: TGTGCCAGCAGCTCACTAACTGAAGCTTTCTTT. Residues: CASSSLTEAFF.

A few counts support this clone. This chain links TRBV5-4 with TRBJ1-2; the match to TRBD1 covers 11 bases. This CDR3 is built from 18 residues. The V and J ends lost 0 bases and 8 bases, in that order; junction bases with no gene match: 15. CDR1 and CDR2 (germline): SGHNT, YYREEE (reference sequence). The CDR3 here is CASSLGPGQGERPGGYTF. DNA of the CDR3: TGTGCCAGCAGCTTGGGTCCGGGACAGGGGGAGCGGCCCGGCGGCTACACCTTC.

This sequence joins TRBV4-1 and TRBJ1-5; 8 positions match TRBD1. The junction had 9 bases not matched to a gene; V was cut back by 4 bases and J by 4 bases. The CDR3 is made up of 16 amino acids. The germline V gene has CDR1 MGHRA and CDR2 YSYEKL. For the CDR3, the DNA is TGCGCCAGCAGCCTGACAGGGGAGAGGCTTAATCAGCCCCAGCATTTT. Its translation is CASSLTGERLNQPQHF.

The V gene is TRBV10-3, the J gene TRBJ2-1; the D gene is possibly TRBD2 (5 bases). Trimming removed 3 bases from V and 3 bases from J, with 12 bases in between. The CDR3 is 15 amino acids. Germline V lookup: CDR1 ENHRY, CDR2 SYGVKD. The CDR3 sequence is CAISDSGEIYNEQFF. The CDR3 region has the DNA TGTGCCATCAGTGACTCCGGGGAGATCTACAATGAGCAGTTCTTC.